This T cell receptor (beta chain) stems from a study of T cells in Graves' hyperthyroidism and ophthalmopathy. This clonotype was seen at least ten times. V trimming: 6 bases; J trimming: 8 bases; junction bases outside the gene matches: 7. The CDR3 covers 14 residues. The germline V gene has CDR1 MNHEY and CDR2 SVGEGT. Amplification of TCR beta CDR3 regions used RNA as the template. The study used the HTBI primer set for a first-round RT-PCR of the TCR CDR3. TCRdb passed the multiplex PCR reads through MiXCR, listing each CDR3 protein once. The sample lists a few hundred thousand distinct CDR3 sequences; roughly an eighth were seen once.

The TCR sequence derives from a woman in her thirties or forties with Graves' ophthalmopathy. Sequencing was performed on blood. The chain links TRBV6-2 or TRBV6-3 to TRBJ2-1, with 10 bases aligning to TRBD2. The CDR3 DNA reads TGTGCCAGCAGAAGTAGCGGGAGGTTTCATGAGCAGTTCTTC. Its protein is CASRSSGRFHEQFF.